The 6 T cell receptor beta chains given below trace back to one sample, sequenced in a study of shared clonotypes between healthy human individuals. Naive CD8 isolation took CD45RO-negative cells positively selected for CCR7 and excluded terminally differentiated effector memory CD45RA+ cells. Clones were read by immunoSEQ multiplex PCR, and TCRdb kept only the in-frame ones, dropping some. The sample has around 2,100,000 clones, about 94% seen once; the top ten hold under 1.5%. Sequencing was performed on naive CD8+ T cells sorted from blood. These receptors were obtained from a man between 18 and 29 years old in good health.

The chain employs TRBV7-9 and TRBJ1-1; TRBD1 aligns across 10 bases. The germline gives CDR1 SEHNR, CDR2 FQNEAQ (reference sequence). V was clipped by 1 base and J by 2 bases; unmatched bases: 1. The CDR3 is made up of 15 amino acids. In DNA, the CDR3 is TGTGCCAGCAGCTTAGGGACAGGGGGAAACACTGAAGCTTTCTTT. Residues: CASSLGTGGNTEAFF.

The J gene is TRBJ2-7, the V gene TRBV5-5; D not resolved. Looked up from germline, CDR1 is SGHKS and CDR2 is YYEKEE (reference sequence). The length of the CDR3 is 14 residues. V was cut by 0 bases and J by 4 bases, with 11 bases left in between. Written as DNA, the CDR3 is TGTGCCAGCAGCTTGGCTCCAGTGGCGTACGAGCAGTACTTC. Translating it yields CASSLAPVAYEQYF.

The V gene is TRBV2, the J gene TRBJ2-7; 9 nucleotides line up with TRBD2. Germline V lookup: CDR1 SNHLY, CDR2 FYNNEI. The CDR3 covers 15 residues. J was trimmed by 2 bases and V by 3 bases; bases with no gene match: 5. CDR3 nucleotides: TGTGCCAGCAGTGAGGATAGCGGGAGCACCTACGAGCAGTACTTC. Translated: CASSEDSGSTYEQYF.

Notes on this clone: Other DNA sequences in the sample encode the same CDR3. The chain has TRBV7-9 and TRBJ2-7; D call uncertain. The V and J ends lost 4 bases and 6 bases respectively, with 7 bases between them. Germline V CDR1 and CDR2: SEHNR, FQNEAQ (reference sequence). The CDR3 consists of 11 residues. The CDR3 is CASSSPGEQYF. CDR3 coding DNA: TGTGCCAGCAGCTCCCCAGGCGAGCAGTACTTC.

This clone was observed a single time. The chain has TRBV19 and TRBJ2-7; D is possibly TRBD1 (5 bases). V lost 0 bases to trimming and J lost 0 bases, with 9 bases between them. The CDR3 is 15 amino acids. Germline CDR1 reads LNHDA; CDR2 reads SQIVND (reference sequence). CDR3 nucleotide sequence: TGTGCCAGTAGTATAGAGCAGGGCAGCTCCTACGAGCAGTACTTC. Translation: CASSIEQGSSYEQYF. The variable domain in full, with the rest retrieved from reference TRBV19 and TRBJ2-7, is DGGITQSPKYLFRKEGQNVTLSCEQNLNHDAMYWYRQDPGQGLRLIYYSQIVNDFQKGDIAEGYSVSREKKESFPLTVTSAQKNPTAFYLCASSIEQGSSYEQYFGPGTRLTVT.

CDR3: CASSPRKRGGTYEQYF. Written as DNA, the CDR3 is TGTGCCAGCAGCCCAAGGAAGAGGGGGGGGACCTACGAGCAGTACTTC. The V gene is TRBV28, the J gene TRBJ2-7, with a tentative D call TRBD2 (7 bases). Per germline, CDR1 MDHEN and CDR2 SYDVKM. The ends were cut back, 6 bases at V and 2 bases at J, with 20 bases in the middle. CDR3 size: 16 residues. Full variable domain (missing parts from reference TRBV28 and TRBJ2-7): DVKVTQSSRYLVKRTGEKVFLECVQDMDHENMFWYRQDPGLGLRLIYFSYDVKMKEKGDIPEGYSVSREKKERFSLILESASTNQTSMYLCASSPRKRGGTYEQYFGPGTRLTVT.